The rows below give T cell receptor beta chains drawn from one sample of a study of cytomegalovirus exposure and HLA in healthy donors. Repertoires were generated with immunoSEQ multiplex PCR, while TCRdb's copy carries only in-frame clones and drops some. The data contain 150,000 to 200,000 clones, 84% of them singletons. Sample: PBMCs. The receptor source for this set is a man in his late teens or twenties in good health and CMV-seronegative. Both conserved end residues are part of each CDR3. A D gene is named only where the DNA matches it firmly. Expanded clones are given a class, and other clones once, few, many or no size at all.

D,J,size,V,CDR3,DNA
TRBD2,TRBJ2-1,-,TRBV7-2,CASSSRLAGGYNEQFF,TGTGCCAGCAGCAGCAGACTAGCGGGGGGCTACAATGAGCAGTTCTTC
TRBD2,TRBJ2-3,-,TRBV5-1,CASSFGSGGGASGTDTQYF,TGCGCCAGCAGCTTCGGGTCCGGCGGGGGGGCTTCAGGCACAGATACGCAGTATTTT
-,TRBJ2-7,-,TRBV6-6,CASSYTVKSGSEQYF,TGTGCCAGCAGTTACACGGTTAAGTCAGGCAGCGAGCAGTACTTC
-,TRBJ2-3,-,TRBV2,CASSAFPLIADTQYF,TGTGCCAGCAGTGCCTTCCCTCTGATAGCAGATACGCAGTATTTT
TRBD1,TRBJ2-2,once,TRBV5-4,CASSLQGVRFGELFF,TGTGCCAGCAGCTTACAGGGGGTCAGATTCGGGGAGCTGTTTTTT
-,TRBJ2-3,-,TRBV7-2,CASSLGDLSTDTQYF,TGTGCCAGCAGCTTAGGGGACTTATCCACAGATACGCAGTATTTT
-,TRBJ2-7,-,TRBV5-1,CASSTGVYEQYF,TGCGCCAGCTCGACAGGAGTTTACGAGCAGTACTTC
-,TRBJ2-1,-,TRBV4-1,CASSHLTTSSYNEQFF,TGCGCCAGCAGCCACCTAACTACCAGCTCCTACAATGAGCAGTTCTTC
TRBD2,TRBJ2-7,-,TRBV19,CASSMRSSGSHEQYF,TGTGCCAGTAGTATGAGGTCTAGCGGGAGCCACGAGCAGTACTTC
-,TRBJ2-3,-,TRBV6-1,CASSEMTGTDTQYF,TGTGCCAGCAGTGAAATGACTGGTACAGATACGCAGTATTTT
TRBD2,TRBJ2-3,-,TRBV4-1,CASSQGYSGGASRTADTQYF,TGCGCCAGCAGCCAAGGGTATAGCGGGGGGGCATCCCGAACGGCAGATACGCAGTATTTT
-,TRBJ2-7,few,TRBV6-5,CASRQLTSSYEQYF,TGTGCCAGCAGGCAACTGACTAGTTCCTACGAGCAGTACTTC
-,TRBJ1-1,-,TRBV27,CASSLRPYLGTEAFF,TGTGCCAGCAGTTTGAGGCCGTATCTGGGCACTGAAGCTTTCTTT
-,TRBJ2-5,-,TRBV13,CASSPRGLETQYF,TGTGCCAGCAGCCCCCGGGGTTTGGAGACCCAGTACTTC
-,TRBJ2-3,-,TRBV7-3,CASSPAGRSTDTQYF,TGTGCCAGCAGCCCCGCAGGGAGGAGCACAGATACGCAGTATTTT
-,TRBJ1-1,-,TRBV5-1,CASSLRTLNTEAFF,TGCGCCAGCAGTTTGAGGACACTGAACACTGAAGCTTTCTTT